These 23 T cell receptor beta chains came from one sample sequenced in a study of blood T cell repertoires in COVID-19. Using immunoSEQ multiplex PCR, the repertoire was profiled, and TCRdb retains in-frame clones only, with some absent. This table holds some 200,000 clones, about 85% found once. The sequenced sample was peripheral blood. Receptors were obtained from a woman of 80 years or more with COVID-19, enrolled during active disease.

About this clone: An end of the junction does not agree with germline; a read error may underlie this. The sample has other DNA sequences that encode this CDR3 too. CDR3 in DNA: TGCAGTGCTCGAGACTCTTATGGCTACACCTTC. Protein sequence: CSARDSYGYTF. V gene TRBV20-1 combines with J gene TRBJ1-2; unclear D gene. The germline V gene encodes CDR1 DFQATT and CDR2 SNEGSKA (reference sequence). The CDR3 loop spans 11 amino acids.

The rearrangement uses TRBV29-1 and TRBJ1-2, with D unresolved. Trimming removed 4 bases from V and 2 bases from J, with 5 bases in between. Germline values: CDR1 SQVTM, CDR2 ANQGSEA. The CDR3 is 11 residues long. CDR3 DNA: TGCAGCGTTGTGTCGAACTATGGCTACACCTTC. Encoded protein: CSVVSNYGYTF. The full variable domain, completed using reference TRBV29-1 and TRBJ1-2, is SAVISQKPSRDICQRGTSLTIQCQVDSQVTMMFWYRQQPGQSLTLIATANQGSEATYESGFVIDKFPISRPNLTFSTLTVSNMSPEDSSIYLCSVVSNYGYTFGSGTRLTVV.

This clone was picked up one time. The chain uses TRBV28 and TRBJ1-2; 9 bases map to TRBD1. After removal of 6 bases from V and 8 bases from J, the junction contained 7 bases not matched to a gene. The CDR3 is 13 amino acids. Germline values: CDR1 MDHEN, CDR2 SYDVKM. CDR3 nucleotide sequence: TGTGCCAGCAGCCCGGGACAGGGTGGCGGCTACACCTTC. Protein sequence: CASSPGQGGGYTF.

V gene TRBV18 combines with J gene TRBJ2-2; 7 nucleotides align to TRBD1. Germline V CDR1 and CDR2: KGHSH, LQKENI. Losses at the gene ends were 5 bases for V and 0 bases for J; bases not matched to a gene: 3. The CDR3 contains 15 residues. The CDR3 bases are TGTGCCAGCTCAACCGGGACAGCGAACACCGGGGAGCTGTTTTTT. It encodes CASSTGTANTGELFF.

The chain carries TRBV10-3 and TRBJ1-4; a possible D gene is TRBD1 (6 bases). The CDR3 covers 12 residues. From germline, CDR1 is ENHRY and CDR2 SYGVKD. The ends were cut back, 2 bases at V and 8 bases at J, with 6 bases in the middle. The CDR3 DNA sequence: TGTGCCATCAGTGAGACAGGGGAAAAACTGTTTTTT. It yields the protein CAISETGEKLFF.

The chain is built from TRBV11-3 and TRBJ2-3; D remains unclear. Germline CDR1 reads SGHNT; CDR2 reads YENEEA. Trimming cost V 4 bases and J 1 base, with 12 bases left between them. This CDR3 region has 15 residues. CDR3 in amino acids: CASSYYGTGTDTQYF. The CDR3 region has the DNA TGTGCCAGCAGCTACTACGGTACGGGCACAGATACGCAGTATTTT.

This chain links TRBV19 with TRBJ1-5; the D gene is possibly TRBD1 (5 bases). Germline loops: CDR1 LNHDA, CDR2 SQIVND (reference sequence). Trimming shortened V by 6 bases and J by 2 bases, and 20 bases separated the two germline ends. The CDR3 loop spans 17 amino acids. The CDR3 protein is CASREGLGDIGNQPQHF. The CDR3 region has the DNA TGTGCCAGTAGGGAGGGCCTGGGGGATATAGGCAATCAGCCCCAGCATTTT.

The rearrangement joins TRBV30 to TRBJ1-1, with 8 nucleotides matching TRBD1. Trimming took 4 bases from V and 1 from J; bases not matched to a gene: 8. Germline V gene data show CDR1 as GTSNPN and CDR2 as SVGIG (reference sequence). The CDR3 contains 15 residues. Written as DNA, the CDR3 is TGTGCCTGGACCCGAGGACAGGGCCCGAACACTGAAGCTTTCTTT. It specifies CAWTRGQGPNTEAFF.

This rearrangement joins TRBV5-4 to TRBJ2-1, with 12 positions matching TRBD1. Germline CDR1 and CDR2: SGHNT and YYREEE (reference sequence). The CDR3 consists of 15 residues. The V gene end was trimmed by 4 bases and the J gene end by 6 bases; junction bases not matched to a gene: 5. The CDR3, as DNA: TGTGCCAGCAGCCCGGGACAGGGGGCGCTCAATGAGCAGTTCTTC. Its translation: CASSPGQGALNEQFF.

The CDR3 loop reads CASSKVAVGNEQFF. The CDR3, as DNA: TGTGCCAGCAGTAAGGTAGCGGTAGGCAATGAGCAGTTCTTC. The chain has TRBV6-2 or TRBV6-3 and TRBJ2-1, with D perhaps matching TRBD2 (6 bases). Germline loops: CDR1 MNHEY, CDR2 SVGEGT. Deletions cut 5 bases from V and 6 bases from J, with 14 bases between. The CDR3 has 14 amino acids.

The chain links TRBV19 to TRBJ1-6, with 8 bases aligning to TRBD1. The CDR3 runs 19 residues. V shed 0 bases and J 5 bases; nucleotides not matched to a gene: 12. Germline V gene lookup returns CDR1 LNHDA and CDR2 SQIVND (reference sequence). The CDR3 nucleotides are TGTGCCAGTAGTATAGACCCATCTGACAGGGGAGGGAATAATTCACCCCTCCACTTT. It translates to CASSIDPSDRGGNNSPLHF.

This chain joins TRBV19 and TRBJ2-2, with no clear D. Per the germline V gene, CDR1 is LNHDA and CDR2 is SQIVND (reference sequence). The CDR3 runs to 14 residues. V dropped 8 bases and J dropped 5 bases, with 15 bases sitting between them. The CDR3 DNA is TGTGCCAGTGCCAAAGCAGGCGAAACCGGGGAGCTGTTTTTT. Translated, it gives CASAKAGETGELFF. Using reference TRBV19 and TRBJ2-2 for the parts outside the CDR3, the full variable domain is DGGITQSPKYLFRKEGQNVTLSCEQNLNHDAMYWYRQDPGQGLRLIYYSQIVNDFQKGDIAEGYSVSREKKESFPLTVTSAQKNPTAFYLCASAKAGETGELFFGEGSRLTVL.

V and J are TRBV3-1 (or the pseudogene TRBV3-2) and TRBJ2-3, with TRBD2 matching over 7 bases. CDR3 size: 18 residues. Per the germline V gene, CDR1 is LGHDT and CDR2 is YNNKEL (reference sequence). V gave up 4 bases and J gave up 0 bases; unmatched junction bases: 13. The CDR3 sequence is CASSPLWGGGPSTDTQYF. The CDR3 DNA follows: TGTGCCAGCAGCCCCCTTTGGGGCGGGGGACCTAGCACAGATACGCAGTATTTT.

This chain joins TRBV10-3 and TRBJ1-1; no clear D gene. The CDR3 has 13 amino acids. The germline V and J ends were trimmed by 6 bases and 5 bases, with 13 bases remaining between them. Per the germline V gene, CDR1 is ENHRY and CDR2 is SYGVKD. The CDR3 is CAISAEGWTEAFF. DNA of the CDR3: TGTGCCATCAGCGCCGAGGGATGGACTGAAGCTTTCTTT.

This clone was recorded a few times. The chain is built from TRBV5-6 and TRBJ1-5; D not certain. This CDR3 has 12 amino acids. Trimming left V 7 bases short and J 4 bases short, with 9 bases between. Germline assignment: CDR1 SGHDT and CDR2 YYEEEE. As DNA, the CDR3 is TGTGCCAGCTTGACAATTAATCAGCCCCAGCATTTT. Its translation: CASLTINQPQHF.

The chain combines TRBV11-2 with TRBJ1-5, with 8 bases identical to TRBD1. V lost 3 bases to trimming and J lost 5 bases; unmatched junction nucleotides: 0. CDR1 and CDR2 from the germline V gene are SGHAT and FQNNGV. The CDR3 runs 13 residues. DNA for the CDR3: TGTGCCAGCAGCTTGACAGGGGATCAGCCCCAGCATTTT. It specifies CASSLTGDQPQHF.

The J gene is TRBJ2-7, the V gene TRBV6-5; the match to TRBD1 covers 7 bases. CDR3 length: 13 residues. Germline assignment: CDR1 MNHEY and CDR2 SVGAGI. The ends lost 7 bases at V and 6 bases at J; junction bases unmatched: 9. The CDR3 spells CASMRGQVGEQYV. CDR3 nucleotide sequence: TGTGCCAGCATGCGAGGACAGGTTGGCGAGCAGTACGTC.

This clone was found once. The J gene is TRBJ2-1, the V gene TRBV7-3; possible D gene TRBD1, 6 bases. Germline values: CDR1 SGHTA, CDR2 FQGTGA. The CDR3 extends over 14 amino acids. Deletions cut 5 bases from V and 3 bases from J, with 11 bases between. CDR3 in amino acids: CASSPTGDYNEQFF. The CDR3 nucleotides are TGTGCCAGCAGCCCGACAGGAGACTACAATGAGCAGTTCTTC. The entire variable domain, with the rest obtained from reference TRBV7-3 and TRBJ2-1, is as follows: GAGVSQTPSNKVTEKGKYVELRCDPISGHTALYWYRQSLGQGPEFLIYFQGTGAADDSGLPNDRFFAVRPEGSVSTLKIQRTERGDSAVYLCASSPTGDYNEQFFGPGTRLTVL.

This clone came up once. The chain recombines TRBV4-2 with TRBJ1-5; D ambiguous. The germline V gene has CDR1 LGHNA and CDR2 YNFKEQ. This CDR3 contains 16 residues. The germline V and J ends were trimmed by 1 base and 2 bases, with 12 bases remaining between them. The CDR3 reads CASSQGTGLGNQPQHF. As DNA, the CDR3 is TGTGCCAGCAGCCAAGGTACGGGATTGGGCAATCAGCCCCAGCATTTT.

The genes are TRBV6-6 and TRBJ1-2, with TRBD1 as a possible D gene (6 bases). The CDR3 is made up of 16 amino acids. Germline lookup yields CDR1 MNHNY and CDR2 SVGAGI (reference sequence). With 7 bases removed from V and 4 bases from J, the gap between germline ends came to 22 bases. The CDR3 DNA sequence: TGTGCCAGCATCCCATCGGGGGGGCCCGGGGTCTATGGCTACACCTTC. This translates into CASIPSGGPGVYGYTF.

This CDR3 reads CASSLALAGYQETQYF. The CDR3 coding sequence is TGCGCCAGCAGCTTGGCGCTAGCGGGGTACCAAGAGACCCAGTACTTC. This chain links TRBV5-1 with TRBJ2-5; 9 bases line up with TRBD2. Germline lookup yields CDR1 SGHRS and CDR2 YFSETQ. With 0 bases clipped from V and 0 bases from J, the junction kept 3 bases outside the gene matches. The CDR3 contains 16 residues.

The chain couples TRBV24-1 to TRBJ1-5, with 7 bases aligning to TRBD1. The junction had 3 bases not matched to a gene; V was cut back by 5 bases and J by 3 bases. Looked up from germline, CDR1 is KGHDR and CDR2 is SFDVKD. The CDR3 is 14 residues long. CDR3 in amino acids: CATSGGQVNQPQHF. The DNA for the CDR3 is TGTGCCACCAGTGGAGGACAGGTCAATCAGCCCCAGCATTTT.

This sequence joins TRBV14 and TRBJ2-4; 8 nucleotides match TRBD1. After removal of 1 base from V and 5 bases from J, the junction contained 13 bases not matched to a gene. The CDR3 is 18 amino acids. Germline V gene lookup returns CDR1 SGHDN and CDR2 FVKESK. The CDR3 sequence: CASSQGLEHTGGQNIQYF. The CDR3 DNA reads TGTGCCAGCAGCCAAGGATTAGAGCACACAGGGGGACAAAACATTCAGTACTTC.